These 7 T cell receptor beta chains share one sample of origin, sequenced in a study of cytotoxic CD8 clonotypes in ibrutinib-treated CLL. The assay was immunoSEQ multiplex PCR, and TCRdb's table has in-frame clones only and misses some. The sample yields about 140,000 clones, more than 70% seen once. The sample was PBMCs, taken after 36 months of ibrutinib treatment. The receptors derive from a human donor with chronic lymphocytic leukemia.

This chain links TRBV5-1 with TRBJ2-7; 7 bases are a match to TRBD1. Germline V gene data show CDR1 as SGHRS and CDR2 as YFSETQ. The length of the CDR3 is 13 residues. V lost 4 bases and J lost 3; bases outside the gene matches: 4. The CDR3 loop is CASSGDSSYEQYF. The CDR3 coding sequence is TGCGCCAGCAGCGGGGACAGCAGCTACGAGCAGTACTTC.

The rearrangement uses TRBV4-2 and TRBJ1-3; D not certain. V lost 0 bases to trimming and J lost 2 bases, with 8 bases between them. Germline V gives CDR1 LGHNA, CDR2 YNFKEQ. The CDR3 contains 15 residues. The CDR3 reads CASSQEVYPGNTIYF. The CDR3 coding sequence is TGTGCCAGCAGCCAAGAGGTCTACCCTGGAAACACCATATATTTT.

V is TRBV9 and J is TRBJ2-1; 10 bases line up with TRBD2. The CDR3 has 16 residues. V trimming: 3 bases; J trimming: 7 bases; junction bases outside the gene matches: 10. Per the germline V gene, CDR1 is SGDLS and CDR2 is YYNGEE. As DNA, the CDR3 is TGTGCCAGCAGCGGAGTAGGGACTAGCGAGGTTAATGAGCAGTTCTTC. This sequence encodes CASSGVGTSEVNEQFF.

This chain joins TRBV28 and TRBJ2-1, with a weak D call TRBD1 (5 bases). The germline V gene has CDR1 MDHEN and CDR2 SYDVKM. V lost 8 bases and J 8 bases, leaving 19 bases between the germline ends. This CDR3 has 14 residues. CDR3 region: CASVTGFRFDEQFF. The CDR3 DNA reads TGTGCCAGCGTTACAGGTTTCCGTTTCGATGAGCAGTTCTTC.

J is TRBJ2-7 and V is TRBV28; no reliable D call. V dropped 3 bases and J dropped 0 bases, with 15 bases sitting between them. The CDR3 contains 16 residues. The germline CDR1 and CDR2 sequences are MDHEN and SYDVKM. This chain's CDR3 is CASSFSGNTLSYEQYF. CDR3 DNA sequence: TGTGCCAGCAGTTTCTCGGGCAACACCCTCTCCTACGAGCAGTACTTC.

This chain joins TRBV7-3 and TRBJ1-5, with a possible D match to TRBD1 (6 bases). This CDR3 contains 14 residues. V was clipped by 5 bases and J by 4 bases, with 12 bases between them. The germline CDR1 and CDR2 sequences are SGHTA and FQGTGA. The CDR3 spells CASSLDRPNQPQHF. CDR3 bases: TGTGCCAGCAGCCTGGACAGACCAAATCAGCCCCAGCATTTT.

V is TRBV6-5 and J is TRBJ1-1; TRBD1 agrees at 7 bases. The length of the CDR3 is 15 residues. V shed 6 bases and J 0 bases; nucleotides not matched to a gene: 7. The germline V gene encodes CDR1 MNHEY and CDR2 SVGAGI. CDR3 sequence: CASRRQGPMNTEAFF. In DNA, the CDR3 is TGTGCCAGCAGAAGACAGGGACCCATGAACACTGAAGCTTTCTTT.